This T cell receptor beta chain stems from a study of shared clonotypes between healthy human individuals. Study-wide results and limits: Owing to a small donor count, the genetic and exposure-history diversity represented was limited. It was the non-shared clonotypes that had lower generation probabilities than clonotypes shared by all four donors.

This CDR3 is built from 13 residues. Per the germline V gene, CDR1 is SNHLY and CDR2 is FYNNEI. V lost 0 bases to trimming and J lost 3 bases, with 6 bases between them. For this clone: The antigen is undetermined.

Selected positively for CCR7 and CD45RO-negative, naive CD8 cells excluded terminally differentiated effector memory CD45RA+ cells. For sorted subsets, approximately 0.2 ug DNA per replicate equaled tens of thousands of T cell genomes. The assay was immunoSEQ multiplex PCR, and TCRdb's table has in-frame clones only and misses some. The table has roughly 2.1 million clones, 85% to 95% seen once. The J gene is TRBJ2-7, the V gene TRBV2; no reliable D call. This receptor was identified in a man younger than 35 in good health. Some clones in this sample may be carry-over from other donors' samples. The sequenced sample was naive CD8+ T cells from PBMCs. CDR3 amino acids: CASSEAFYYEQYF. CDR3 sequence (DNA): TGTGCCAGCAGTGAAGCGTTCTACTACGAGCAGTACTTC.